This entry lists 8 T cell receptor beta chains sequenced from one sample in a study of technical replicates of blood from several donors. The table came from immunoSEQ multiplex PCR; TCRdb's copy has only in-frame clones and leaves some out. Altogether about 89,000 clones are present, approximately 94% being singletons, with the ten largest covering about 0.25%. The sample was T cells isolated from PBMCs. These receptors were collected from a human donor in good health.

The chain combines TRBV14 with TRBJ2-3, with D unresolved. This CDR3 contains 16 residues. CDR1 SGHDN and CDR2 FVKESK come from the germline V gene. Deletions cut 1 base from V and 3 bases from J, with 14 bases between. CDR3 sequence: CASSQVDLPGTDTQYF. CDR3 sequence (DNA): TGTGCCAGCAGCCAAGTCGATCTGCCAGGTACAGATACGCAGTATTTT.

A few counts support this clone. The rearrangement joins TRBV6-1 to TRBJ2-1; TRBD2 is a possible D gene (5 bases). The length of the CDR3 is 11 residues. V was shortened by 11 bases and J by 6 bases, with 11 bases between the two germline ends. Germline CDR1 and CDR2: MNHNS and SASEGT. For the CDR3, the DNA is TGTGCCTCCCCCCGGGGCAATGAGCAGTTCTTC. This codes for CASPRGNEQFF.

The DNA for the CDR3 is TGTGCCAGCAGTTACTCGACGGGGTTTCCCTACGAGCAGTACTTC. Its protein is CASSYSTGFPYEQYF. The chain carries TRBV6-5 and TRBJ2-7, with a tentative D call TRBD2 (5 bases). CDR3 length: 15 amino acids. V was trimmed by 0 bases and J by 2 bases, leaving 11 bases between them. Germline-derived CDR1 and CDR2 are MNHEY and SVGAGI.

Comment on this clone: Other DNA sequences in this specimen translate into the identical CDR3. The chain couples TRBV5-1 to TRBJ2-5; 7 nucleotides match TRBD2. Per germline, CDR1 SGHRS and CDR2 YFSETQ. The CDR3 consists of 14 residues. V lost 1 base and J lost 2; bases outside the gene matches: 2. CDR3: CASSLSGGQETQYF. CDR3 DNA: TGCGCCAGCAGCTTGTCGGGGGGACAAGAGACCCAGTACTTC.

This chain uses TRBV7-2 with TRBJ1-2, with a tentative D call TRBD1 (5 bases). CDR3 length: 16 amino acids. V lost 2 bases, J lost 1 base, and 14 bases lay in between. In germline, CDR1 is SGHTA, CDR2 FQGNSA. CDR3 sequence: CASSLFRGVFNYGYTF. DNA for the CDR3: TGTGCCAGCAGCTTATTCCGGGGGGTGTTTAACTATGGCTACACCTTC. Full variable domain (remainder filled in from reference TRBV7-2 and TRBJ1-2): GAGVSQSPSNKVTEKGKDVELRCDPISGHTALYWYRQSLGQGLEFLIYFQGNSAPDKSGLPSDRFSAERTGGSVSTLTIQRTQQEDSAVYLCASSLFRGVFNYGYTFGSGTRLTVV.

The chain uses TRBV11-2 and TRBJ1-2; 7 nucleotides agree with TRBD1. From germline, CDR1 is SGHAT and CDR2 FQNNGV. This CDR3 comprises 13 residues. The V and J ends lost 6 bases and 4 bases, in that order; junction bases with no gene match: 5. The CDR3 nucleotides read TGTGCCAGCAGACTTCCAGGGGGCTATGGCTACACCTTC. It codes for CASRLPGGYGYTF.

This sequence joins TRBV7-9 and TRBJ2-1; TRBD2 aligns across 11 bases. The J segment lost 5 bases and the V segment lost 1 base, leaving 7 bases of the junction unmatched. The CDR3 is 17 amino acids. CDR1 SEHNR and CDR2 FQNEAQ come from the germline V gene (reference sequence). The CDR3 region has the DNA TGTGCCAGCAGCTTAGGACCTACTAGCGGGAGCCACAATGAGCAGTTCTTC. Translated: CASSLGPTSGSHNEQFF.

The V gene is TRBV27, the J gene TRBJ2-2, with a tentative D call TRBD2 (5 bases). CDR3 length: 17 amino acids. CDR1 and CDR2 (germline): MNHEY, SMNVEV (reference sequence). V lost 1 base, J lost 0 bases, and 12 bases lay in between. CDR3 amino acids: CASSLFASRSNTGELFF. The CDR3, as DNA: TGTGCCAGCAGTTTATTCGCTAGCCGGTCGAACACCGGGGAGCTGTTTTTT.